What follows describes a single T cell receptor beta chain. This sample stems from a study of cytomegalovirus exposure and HLA in healthy donors. The V and J ends lost 5 bases and 7 bases, in that order; junction bases with no gene match: 4. From germline, CDR1 is SNHLY and CDR2 FYNNEI. The CDR3 extends over 14 amino acids. Both 60 Vbeta primers and 13 Jbeta primers went into the PCR. The protocol was immunoSEQ multiplex PCR, while the TCRdb copy is restricted to in-frame clones and leaves out a portion. The profile shows more than 55,000 clones, 65% to 75% of them singletons. This sequence was found in a woman in her fifties or sixties in good health and CMV-seropositive. Sequencing was done on a sample of PBMCs. V usage is TRBV2 and J usage is TRBJ2-5; 13 positions agree with TRBD2. The CDR3 region has the DNA TGTGCCAGCAGTCGAAGGACTAGCGGGGGGACCCAGTACTTC. Its protein is CASSRRTSGGTQYF.